One sample yielded the 20 T cell receptor beta chains listed below, sequenced in a study of T-cell memory formation after mild COVID-19 (dated by TCRdb to about 2021). Library preparation used 5' RACE. Sequenced using an Illumina NovaSeq 6000. TCRdb passed the public sequencing reads through fastp at Q25 and MiXCR, retaining productive beta sequences. Every distinct CDR3 protein forms one entry, paired with its most common genes and DNA. This sample comprises fewer than 500,000 distinct CDR3 sequences, 20% to 30% of them detected only once. The ten most abundant clones make up roughly an eighth of the sample. Material: PBMCs or a T cell subset sorted from them (not recorded which). The receptors were gathered from an adult woman who had mild COVID-19 (a few samples of this study predate the infection). The sample titles of this study are shuffled in the database, so cell type and time point are left out; the donor was told from shared clones.

This chain joins TRBV12-3 or TRBV12-4 and TRBJ2-2; D gene ambiguous. V shed 10 bases and J shed 8 bases, with 8 bases lying between them. The CDR3 is made up of 10 amino acids. In nucleotides, the CDR3 is TGTGCCACCGATGGGGGGGAGCTGTTTTTT. Protein product: CATDGGELFF.

This clonotype was observed a handful of times. This chain links TRBV2 with TRBJ2-4; D may be TRBD1 (5 bases). V was trimmed by 3 bases and J by 4 bases, leaving 10 bases between them. The CDR3 runs 14 residues. CDR1 SNHLY and CDR2 FYNNEI come from the germline V gene. CDR3 residues: CASSDDSAKNIQYF. The CDR3 DNA reads as TGTGCCAGCAGTGATGACAGCGCGAAAAACATTCAGTACTTC.

The J gene is TRBJ2-3, the V gene TRBV29-1; D is uncertain. The CDR3 has 14 residues. Trimming took 4 bases from V and 1 from J, leaving 12 bases between them. The germline V gene has CDR1 SQVTM and CDR2 ANQGSEA. The CDR3 bases are TGCAGCGTTGGGGCCCTTGTGGGCACAGATACGCAGTATTTT. Encoded protein: CSVGALVGTDTQYF.

This clonotype was observed a handful of times. This CDR3 reads CASSLDPGTNTEAFF. The CDR3 bases are TGCGCCAGCAGCTTGGATCCAGGGACGAACACTGAAGCTTTCTTT. The V call is TRBV5-1, the J call TRBJ1-1; the D gene is possibly TRBD1 (5 bases). The V end lost 0 bases, the J end lost 1 base, and 10 bases lay between the germline ends. The germline V gene encodes CDR1 SGHRS and CDR2 YFSETQ. The CDR3 contains 15 residues.

The V call is TRBV5-5, the J call TRBJ2-7, with D maybe TRBD1 (5 bases). Trimming shortened V by 6 bases and J by 2 bases, and 15 bases separated the two germline ends. Germline assignment: CDR1 SGHKS and CDR2 YYEKEE (reference sequence). CDR3 length: 14 residues. CDR3 protein: CASTVSKGPYEQYF. The CDR3 DNA sequence: TGTGCCAGCACCGTATCAAAGGGGCCCTACGAGCAGTACTTC. Complete variable domain (other parts from reference TRBV5-5 and TRBJ2-7): DAGVTQSPTHLIKTRGQQVTLRCSPISGHKSVSWYQQVLGQGPQFIFQYYEKEERGRGNFPDRFSARQFPNYSSELNVNALLLGDSALYLCASTVSKGPYEQYFGPGTRLTVT.

The chain has TRBV4-2 and TRBJ1-2, with TRBD1 matching over 7 bases. This CDR3 has 14 amino acids. V was pared by 1 base and J by 8 bases, with 7 bases of the junction left unmatched. Germline assignment: CDR1 LGHNA and CDR2 YNFKEQ. The CDR3 protein is CASSQVQGVEGYTF. CDR3 DNA sequence: TGTGCCAGCAGCCAAGTCCAGGGGGTTGAGGGCTACACCTTC.

This clonotype was detected a few times. The V call is TRBV4-1, the J call TRBJ2-5; TRBD1 matches 7 bases. The CDR3 is made up of 15 amino acids. The V and J ends lost 4 bases and 0 bases, in that order; junction bases with no gene match: 5. Germline values: CDR1 MGHRA, CDR2 YSYEKL. The DNA of the CDR3 is TGCGCCAGCAGCCGCTGGACAGGACACCAAGAGACCCAGTACTTC. This sequence encodes CASSRWTGHQETQYF.

This clonotype was seen only a few times. V is TRBV3-1 and J is TRBJ1-1; 7 nucleotides align to TRBD1. This CDR3 comprises 16 residues. J was trimmed by 6 bases and V by 0 bases; bases with no gene match: 10. Germline loops: CDR1 LGHDT, CDR2 YNNKEL (reference sequence). The CDR3, as DNA: TGTGCCAGCAGCCAAGATGGAGAGGGGGCAGGCGCTGAAGCTTTCTTT. Protein product: CASSQDGEGAGAEAFF.

The gene calls are TRBV28 and TRBJ2-7; 8 bases match TRBD2. V shed 7 bases and J 0 bases; nucleotides not matched to a gene: 2. The CDR3 totals 13 residues. Per germline, CDR1 MDHEN and CDR2 SYDVKM. The CDR3 is CASTTSGSYEQYF. The CDR3 DNA is TGTGCCAGCACTACTAGCGGCTCCTACGAGCAGTACTTC.

This clonotype was seen a few times. This chain uses TRBV15 with TRBJ1-5, with TRBD1 identical over 7 bases. Germline CDR1 reads LNHNV; CDR2 reads YYDKDF (reference sequence). The CDR3 is 16 residues long. The junction had 5 bases not matched to a gene; V was cut back by 3 bases and J by 0 bases. CDR3 residues: CATSRGQIDSNQPQHF. CDR3 in DNA: TGTGCCACCAGCAGGGGACAGATTGATAGCAATCAGCCCCAGCATTTT.

The rearrangement links TRBV7-2 to TRBJ1-6; D not certain. CDR3 size: 15 residues. The V end was cut by 5 bases, the J end by 3 bases, with 11 bases between. Germline V gene sequence: CDR1 SGHTA, CDR2 FQGNSA. CDR3 amino acids: CASSPAHSYNSPLHF. In DNA, the CDR3 is TGTGCCAGCAGCCCCGCGCACAGCTATAATTCACCCCTCCACTTT.

This clonotype was seen a few times. The chain is built from TRBV5-1 and TRBJ2-1; D is undetermined. This CDR3 has 14 amino acids. V was cut by 4 bases and J by 1 base, with 9 bases left in between. Germline V gives CDR1 SGHRS, CDR2 YFSETQ. The CDR3 DNA reads as TGCGCCAGCAGCCAGAAGGGTTCCTACAATGAGCAGTTCTTC. It is translated as CASSQKGSYNEQFF.

In this sample, this clonotype turned up a few times. The chain carries TRBV7-2 and TRBJ1-2, with TRBD1 matching over 11 bases. The ends lost 5 bases at V and 6 bases at J; junction bases unmatched: 5. In germline, CDR1 is SGHTA, CDR2 FQGNSA. The CDR3 spans 14 residues. CDR3 protein: CASSPDRGRDGYTF. The CDR3 nucleotides read TGTGCCAGCAGCCCGGACAGGGGGCGAGATGGCTACACCTTC.

The chain recombines TRBV12-3 or TRBV12-4 with TRBJ1-1, with D perhaps TRBD1 (5 bases). The CDR3 consists of 15 residues. V lost 8 bases to trimming and J lost 0 bases, with 16 bases between them. The CDR3 DNA reads as TGTGCCAGCGCCAAAAAAGAGGGGTTGAACACTGAAGCTTTCTTT. Amino acid sequence: CASAKKEGLNTEAFF.

The rearrangement links TRBV12-3 or TRBV12-4 to TRBJ2-1; 10 bases map to TRBD2. This CDR3 region has 15 residues. Germline trimming cut 7 bases from V and 4 bases from J; bases unmatched to any gene: 7. The chain's CDR3 is CASNRGLATYNEQFF. CDR3 coding DNA: TGTGCCAGCAACAGGGGACTAGCGACTTACAATGAGCAGTTCTTC.

J is TRBJ1-2 and V is TRBV2; D gene uncertain. The CDR3 has 16 amino acids. V dropped 3 bases and J dropped 3 bases, with 17 bases sitting between them. CDR1 is SNHLY and CDR2 is FYNNEI in the germline V gene. The CDR3, as DNA: TGTGCCAGCAGTGAGCTGGACTACCGAGGTGACTATGGCTACACCTTC. This sequence encodes CASSELDYRGDYGYTF.

This chain connects TRBV4-3 to TRBJ2-7; perhaps TRBD1 as D (5 bases). Germline assignment: CDR1 LGHNA and CDR2 YSLEER. The V and J ends lost 0 bases and 7 bases respectively, with 22 bases between them. The CDR3 runs 17 residues. CDR3 nucleotide sequence: TGCGCCAGCAGCCAAGACTCGGTGGGGCAGGGTTTAGGGGAGCAGTACTTC. It translates to CASSQDSVGQGLGEQYF.

The chain has TRBV20-1 and TRBJ2-3; 7 bases map to TRBD1. Germline lookup yields CDR1 DFQATT and CDR2 SNEGSKA (reference sequence). The V gene end was trimmed by 6 bases and the J gene end by 4 bases; junction bases not matched to a gene: 7. The CDR3 contains 13 residues. The CDR3 loop reads CSAKGGVPDTQYF. The CDR3 nucleotides are TGCAGTGCAAAAGGGGGCGTCCCAGATACGCAGTATTTT.

This clonotype appeared a few times. This chain joins TRBV6-5 and TRBJ1-2, with 9 bases matching TRBD1. V was clipped by 0 bases and J by 4 bases; unmatched bases: 3. Germline assignment: CDR1 MNHEY and CDR2 SVGAGI. This CDR3 is built from 15 residues. The CDR3 here is CASSYSDRGVYGYTF. The CDR3 nucleotides are TGTGCCAGCAGTTACTCGGACAGGGGCGTCTATGGCTACACCTTC.

This clonotype was counted a few times. The chain has TRBV12-3 or TRBV12-4 and TRBJ2-7; D might be TRBD2 (5 bases). This CDR3 comprises 13 residues. Trimming took 5 bases from V and 9 from J, leaving 17 bases between them. DNA of the CDR3: TGTGCCAGCAGTCCCAGGACTCTACGAGGGCAGTACTTC. Its translation is CASSPRTLRGQYF.